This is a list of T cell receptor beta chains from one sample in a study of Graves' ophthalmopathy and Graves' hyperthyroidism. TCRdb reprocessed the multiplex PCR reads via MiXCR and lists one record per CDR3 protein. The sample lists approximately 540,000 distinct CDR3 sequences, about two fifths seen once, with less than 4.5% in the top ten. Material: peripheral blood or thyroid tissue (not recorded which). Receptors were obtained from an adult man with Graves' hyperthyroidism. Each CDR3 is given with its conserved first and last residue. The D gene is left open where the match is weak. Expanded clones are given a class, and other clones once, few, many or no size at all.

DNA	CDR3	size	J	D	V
TGTGCCAGCAGTGAGGACCGAGACAGGGATGGCTACACCTTC	CASSEDRDRDGYTF	many	TRBJ1-2	TRBD1	TRBV2
TGCGCCAGCAGCTCCCACAGGGGGCATGACACCGGGGAGCTGTTTTTT	CASSSHRGHDTGELFF	-	TRBJ2-2	TRBD1	TRBV5-1
TGTGCCAGCAGCTTAGGGTCATCCGCCGGGCCCTCCTACGAGCAGTACTTC	CASSLGSSAGPSYEQYF	-	TRBJ2-7	-	TRBV7-2
TGTGCCAGCAGTGATCCTGCTGATCGGGAGAGGGTAGAGACCCAGTACTTC	CASSDPADRERVETQYF	-	TRBJ2-5	-	TRBV25-1
TGCAGTGCTAGCACAGGGGGCTTTGAGACCCAGTACTTC	CSASTGGFETQYF	-	TRBJ2-5	TRBD1	TRBV20-1
TGTGCCACCAGTGACTCGACAGGGGTGGATCAGCCCCAGCATTTT	CATSDSTGVDQPQHF	many	TRBJ1-5	TRBD1	TRBV24-1
TGTGCCAGCAGCTTTGGGACAGGGGGCACAGATACGCAGTATTTT	CASSFGTGGTDTQYF	few	TRBJ2-3	TRBD1	TRBV7-6
TGCGCCAGCAGCCGCCCAGGCCTGGGACAGGGTAGGAGGGAGCTGTTTTTT	CASSRPGLGQGRRELFF	-	TRBJ2-2	TRBD1	TRBV4-1
TGTGCCATCAGTGCTTTACCTCGACTAGCGGTCTCCTACGAGCAGTACTTC	CAISALPRLAVSYEQYF	-	TRBJ2-7	TRBD2	TRBV10-3
TGTGCCAGCAGCCGAGACAGAAATCAGCCCCAGCATTTT	CASSRDRNQPQHF	many	TRBJ1-5	-	TRBV19
TGTGCCACCAGTGATATAGATACGCAGTATTTT	CATSDIDTQYF	few	TRBJ2-3	-	TRBV24-1
TGTGCCAGCAGTTTAGGTCCCCCGACCGGGGAGCTGTTTTTT	CASSLGPPTGELFF	many	TRBJ2-2	-	TRBV12-3/TRBV12-4
TGTGCCAGCAGCTCCGGGCCTGCAAAGAACTATGGCTACACCTTC	CASSSGPAKNYGYTF	-	TRBJ1-2	-	TRBV7-2
TGTGCCAGCTCCTTCACCGGCGTGGGGGAGTATGGCTACACCTTC	CASSFTGVGEYGYTF	-	TRBJ1-2	-	TRBV2
TGTGCCAGCAGCTGGGGACACGAGAACACTGAAGCTTTCTTT	CASSWGHENTEAFF	many	TRBJ1-1	-	TRBV5-8
TGTGCCAGCAGCTCCCGACTAGCGGGGGGGACCCAGTACTTC	CASSSRLAGGTQYF	-	TRBJ2-5	TRBD2	TRBV7-2
TGCAGTGCTAGACGGGGGCAAGAGACCCAGTACTTC	CSARRGQETQYF	many	TRBJ2-5	-	TRBV20-1
TGTGCCAGCAGCGCTATCCCGGGACAGGGTGACACTGAAGCTTTCTTT	CASSAIPGQGDTEAFF	-	TRBJ1-1	TRBD1	TRBV4-2
TGCAGCGTTGAAGATTGGACTAGCGGGAGACAAGAGACCCAGTACTTC	CSVEDWTSGRQETQYF	-	TRBJ2-5	TRBD2	TRBV29-1
TGTGCCAGCAGATGGGGACTCGCGCAAGAGACCCAGTACTTC	CASRWGLAQETQYF	many	TRBJ2-5	-	TRBV12-3/TRBV12-4
TGCAGCGTTGAAGATAGACTAGCGGGAGTCTACGAGCAGTGCTTC	CSVEDRLAGVYEQCF	-	TRBJ2-7	TRBD2	TRBV29-1
TGTGCCAGCAGTGCTAGAACAGGGGATAACTATGGCTACACCTTC	CASSARTGDNYGYTF	-	TRBJ1-2	TRBD1	TRBV25-1
TGTGCCAGCACCTCATGGGGGACCGGGGAGCTGTTTTTT	CASTSWGTGELFF	many	TRBJ2-2	-	TRBV12-3/TRBV12-4
TGCAGCGTTGTACGGGTGAACACCGGGGAGCTGTTTTTT	CSVVRVNTGELFF	-	TRBJ2-2	-	TRBV29-1
TGCAGTGCTCGCCAGGGGGCGCAGATCGGCTACACCTTC	CSARQGAQIGYTF	once	TRBJ1-2	TRBD1	TRBV20-1
TGCGCCAGCAGTACTCCCGGGACAGGACCTACAACCTTC	CASSTPGTGPTTF	-	TRBJ1-2	TRBD1	TRBV5-1
TGCAGTGCTAGGCCGGAAAGCAATCAGCCCCAGCATTTT	CSARPESNQPQHF	many	TRBJ1-5	-	TRBV20-1